The 14 T cell receptor beta chains below were found in one sample sequenced in a study of cytomegalovirus exposure and HLA in healthy donors. Primers included in the PCR were 60 Vbeta and 13 Jbeta primers. Profiling relied on immunoSEQ multiplex PCR, and the TCRdb table lists in-frame clones only, not all of them. This sample has around 140,000 clones, with roughly 80% found just once. The sample was PBMCs. These receptors came from a woman in her thirties in good health and CMV-seronegative.

The rearrangement links TRBV6-1 to TRBJ2-5; 10 bases match TRBD2. CDR3 length equals 15 residues. In germline, CDR1 is MNHNS, CDR2 SASEGT. Trimming at V came to 5 bases and at J to 1 base, leaving 4 bases not matched to a gene. The CDR3 DNA reads as TGTGCCAGCAGTTGGACTAGCGGCCTCCAAGAGACCCAGTACTTC. Translated, it gives CASSWTSGLQETQYF.

A single count supports this clone. The V and J genes are TRBV7-2 and TRBJ2-2, with 8 bases that match TRBD2. Germline values: CDR1 SGHTA, CDR2 FQGNSA. The CDR3 contains 16 residues. Germline trimming cut 0 bases from V and 4 bases from J; bases unmatched to any gene: 4. This chain's CDR3 is CASSLAAGGVTGELFF. The CDR3 DNA reads as TGTGCCAGCAGCTTAGCTGCGGGGGGAGTCACCGGGGAGCTGTTTTTT.

The chain joins TRBV6-6 to TRBJ1-2, with D perhaps TRBD1 (6 bases). Germline V gene data show CDR1 as MNHNY and CDR2 as SVGAGI (reference sequence). V gave up 8 bases and J gave up 6 bases, with 22 bases separating them. This CDR3 has 15 amino acids. As DNA, the CDR3 is TGTGCCAGCGTAAACCAGGAGTTCAACAGGGATGGCTACACCTTC. Translated: CASVNQEFNRDGYTF.

This sequence joins TRBV30 and TRBJ2-2, with D unclear. With 3 bases removed from V and 6 bases from J, the gap between germline ends came to 17 bases. Looked up from germline, CDR1 is GTSNPN and CDR2 is SVGIG (reference sequence). The length of the CDR3 is 15 residues. In DNA form, the CDR3 reads TGTGCCTGGAGCTTAGGTGCAGGAACGGCCGGGGAGCTGTTTTTT. It encodes CAWSLGAGTAGELFF.

This chain uses TRBV5-1 with TRBJ2-1, with a tentative D call TRBD1 (5 bases). CDR1 SGHRS and CDR2 YFSETQ come from the germline V gene. The CDR3 loop spans 17 amino acids. Trimming took 2 bases from V and 7 from J, leaving 22 bases between them. This CDR3 is CASSFPRVWGERNEQFF. DNA of the CDR3: TGCGCCAGCAGCTTCCCTCGTGTCTGGGGCGAAAGGAATGAGCAGTTCTTC.

Comment on this clone: The conserved closing phenylalanine or tryptophan is absent in this CDR3, likely reflecting a read error. The V gene is TRBV6-1, the J gene TRBJ1-6; maybe TRBD1 (5 bases). Between the trimmed V and J ends, which lost 2 bases and 9 bases, there was a span of 14 bases. The CDR3 is made up of 15 amino acids. CDR1 and CDR2 from the germline V gene are MNHNS and SASEGT. The CDR3 region is CASSEMEGRTSPLHS. CDR3 DNA: TGTGCCAGCAGTGAAATGGAGGGGCGCACTTCACCCCTCCACTCT.

The chain is built from TRBV5-1 and TRBJ2-3, with D possibly being TRBD2 (6 bases). The germline V gene has CDR1 SGHRS and CDR2 YFSETQ. The V end lost 0 bases, the J end lost 0 bases, and 8 bases lay between the germline ends. The length of the CDR3 is 15 residues. DNA for the CDR3: TGCGCCAGCAGCTTGGCGGGACTTAGCACAGATACGCAGTATTTT. It encodes CASSLAGLSTDTQYF.

This clone turned up a few times. The chain has TRBV6-5 and TRBJ1-5; the match to TRBD1 covers 7 bases. Germline V gives CDR1 MNHEY, CDR2 SVGAGI. The CDR3 length is 14 residues. J lost 5 bases, V lost 6 bases, and 7 bases had no gene match. CDR3 sequence reads: CASRQTGIDQPQHF. The CDR3 coding sequence is TGTGCCAGCAGGCAGACAGGGATCGATCAGCCCCAGCATTTT.

The V and J genes are TRBV19 and TRBJ1-5; perhaps TRBD1 as D (5 bases). Germline assignment: CDR1 LNHDA and CDR2 SQIVND (reference sequence). The CDR3 covers 16 residues. The V end lost 3 bases, the J end lost 2 bases, and 14 bases lay between the germline ends. CDR3 nucleotide sequence: TGTGCCAGTAGTATTAGGGACCCGGGGGGCAATCAGCCCCAGCATTTT. This gives the protein CASSIRDPGGNQPQHF.

The CDR3 is CASSRGTSGRAETQYF. The DNA of the CDR3 is TGTGCCAGCAGTCGGGGGACTAGCGGGAGGGCTGAGACCCAGTACTTC. The J gene is TRBJ2-5, the V gene TRBV5-6; TRBD2 agrees at 16 bases. This CDR3 contains 16 residues. Germline values: CDR1 SGHDT, CDR2 YYEEEE. The V segment lost 5 bases and the J segment 5 bases; nucleotides outside the gene matches: 6. Full variable domain (remainder filled in from reference TRBV5-6 and TRBJ2-5): DAGVTQSPTHLIKTRGQQVTLRCSPKSGHDTVSWYQQALGQGPQFIFQYYEEEERQRGNFPDRFSGHQFPNYSSELNVNALLLGDSALYLCASSRGTSGRAETQYFGPGTRLLVL.

This clone showed up just a few times. The genes are TRBV5-5 and TRBJ1-1; D perhaps matches TRBD1 (5 bases). This CDR3 is 13 amino acids long. V lost 4 bases, J lost 4 bases, and 11 bases lay in between. The germline CDR1 and CDR2 sequences are SGHKS and YYEKEE (reference sequence). CDR3 coding DNA: TGTGCCAGCAGCGTCAGGGTATCCACTGAAGCTTTCTTT. It encodes CASSVRVSTEAFF.

The V call is TRBV18, the J call TRBJ2-3, with a weak D call TRBD1 (6 bases). Deletions cut 2 bases from V and 2 bases from J, with 11 bases between. The CDR3 is 15 residues long. In germline, CDR1 is KGHSH, CDR2 LQKENI. DNA for the CDR3: TGTGCCAGCTCACCAACAGGGCCTAACACAGATACGCAGTATTTT. Translation gives CASSPTGPNTDTQYF.

The chain carries TRBV5-4 and TRBJ2-1; D perhaps matches TRBD2 (5 bases). Trimming pared 0 bases from V and 0 bases from J, leaving 7 bases between. Germline CDR1 is SGHNT and CDR2 is YYREEE (reference sequence). This CDR3 comprises 15 residues. CDR3 in DNA: TGTGCCAGCAGCTTGGTGGGGAGCTCCTACAATGAGCAGTTCTTC. This gives the protein CASSLVGSSYNEQFF.

This chain connects TRBV10-3 to TRBJ2-3; 9 positions match TRBD2. CDR1 and CDR2 (germline): ENHRY, SYGVKD. Germline trimming cut 8 bases from V and 2 bases from J; bases unmatched to any gene: 5. This CDR3 has 14 amino acids. The CDR3: CAIGSGGPTDTQYF. The CDR3 nucleotides read TGTGCCATCGGTAGCGGGGGACCCACAGATACGCAGTATTTT.